One and the same sample provided the 7 T cell receptor beta chains below, sequenced in a study of T cells in Graves' hyperthyroidism and ophthalmopathy. TCR beta CDR3 region amplification was performed from RNA transcripts. During a first-round RT-PCR of the TCR CDR3, the HTBI primer set was used. TCRdb fed the multiplex PCR reads into MiXCR, producing one record per CDR3 protein. This sample yields under 800,000 distinct CDR3 sequences, of which approximately 14% are seen a single time; about 9.4% belongs to the top ten. Material for sequencing was blood. The receptors shown here come from a young woman with Graves' hyperthyroidism.

This clonotype was recorded many times. The gene calls are TRBV28 and TRBJ2-1, with 8 bases fitting TRBD2. The V segment lost 5 bases and the J segment 3 bases; nucleotides outside the gene matches: 6. The length of the CDR3 is 15 residues. Per germline, CDR1 MDHEN and CDR2 SYDVKM. The DNA of the CDR3 is TGTGCCAGCAGTCCCAAGCGGGAGTTCTACAATGAGCAGTTCTTC. It is translated as CASSPKREFYNEQFF.

The chain uses TRBV29-1 and TRBJ2-3; D call uncertain. This CDR3 has 11 residues. V was trimmed by 8 bases and J by 6 bases, leaving 12 bases between them. Germline-derived CDR1 and CDR2 are SQVTM and ANQGSEA. CDR3 in amino acids: CSFLPRDTQYF. Here the CDR3 DNA reads TGCAGCTTCCTACCCAGGGATACGCAGTATTTT.

The chain is built from TRBV28 and TRBJ2-7; 7 nucleotides agree with TRBD1. The CDR3 length is 15 residues. The germline V gene encodes CDR1 MDHEN and CDR2 SYDVKM. Losses at the gene ends were 5 bases for V and 1 base for J; bases not matched to a gene: 8. The CDR3 bases are TGTGCCAGCAGTATAGGGACAGTAACTTCCTACGAGCAGTACTTC. Protein: CASSIGTVTSYEQYF.

A few counts support this clonotype. Written as DNA, the CDR3 is TGTGCCAGCAGTACCCGACTAGCGGGAGTTAGGAGCGATGAGCAGTTCTTC. Translation gives CASSTRLAGVRSDEQFF. This chain joins TRBV28 and TRBJ2-1; 12 bases agree with TRBD2. The CDR3 extends over 17 amino acids. The germline V gene has CDR1 MDHEN and CDR2 SYDVKM. Germline trimming cut 5 bases from V and 8 bases from J; bases unmatched to any gene: 13.

This clonotype was counted ten times or more. This chain connects TRBV28 to TRBJ2-5; D is ambiguous. The CDR3 is made up of 13 amino acids. V dropped 4 bases and J dropped 4 bases, with 10 bases sitting between them. CDR1 and CDR2 (germline): MDHEN, SYDVKM. The CDR3 DNA reads TGTGCCAGCAGTTCCCCCCCAAGAGAGACCCAGTACTTC. It yields the protein CASSSPPRETQYF.

This clonotype showed up many times. This chain connects TRBV11-2 to TRBJ2-5; TRBD2 might be the D (7 bases). Germline lookup yields CDR1 SGHAT and CDR2 FQNNGV. This CDR3 spans 13 amino acids. The V gene lost 11 bases and the J gene lost 4 bases, with 17 bases spanning the gap. Here the CDR3 DNA reads TGTGCCTGCGATGGGAGGGGGGTAGAGACCCAGTACTTC. This codes for CACDGRGVETQYF.

This clonotype appeared a few times. The DNA of the CDR3 is TGTGCCAGCAGCGTAGGCTGGACAGGGGAAAACCAGGGGACCCAGTACTTC. Protein: CASSVGWTGENQGTQYF. The chain joins TRBV9 to TRBJ2-5, with 9 bases aligning to TRBD1. The CDR3 is 17 amino acids. The junction had 13 bases not matched to a gene; V was cut back by 0 bases and J by 7 bases. CDR1 and CDR2 from the germline V gene are SGDLS and YYNGEE.